The entry below gives a single T cell receptor beta chain sequence along with its context. This specimen belongs to a study of blood T cell repertoires in COVID-19. The CDR3 runs to 13 residues. Looked up from germline, CDR1 is MNHEY and CDR2 is SVGAGI. The ends were cut back, 0 bases at V and 9 bases at J, with 11 bases in the middle. In the original workflow: Estimation of nucleated cell counts relied on the amplification of reference gene primers. Generated by immunoSEQ multiplex PCR, the TCRdb table keeps only in-frame clones and is missing some. The DNA gave D and trimming, while V, J and clone size come from that table. The sample holds about 100,000 clones, about 83% seen once.

The material sequenced was peripheral blood. The TCR sequence derives from a human donor in a cohort sampled during active COVID-19. The chain combines TRBV6-5 with TRBJ1-1, with D perhaps TRBD1 (6 bases). CDR3 sequence: CASSYSVQGKAFF. CDR3 nucleotide sequence: TGTGCCAGCAGTTACTCGGTACAGGGAAAAGCTTTCTTT.